A selection of T cell receptor beta chains follows, all from one sample in a study of Ad26.COV2.S vaccination and SARS-CoV-2 variants. Data came from immunoSEQ multiplex PCR; TCRdb stores just in-frame clones and leaves some out. Of about 390,000 clones detected, about 90% appear once; the ten largest clones hold 1.5% to 2%. The sequencing used peripheral blood, collected in a trial of Ad26.COV2.S vaccine versus placebo. All receptors come from a person aged 18-60 years who received the Ad26.COV2.S COVID-19 vaccine or a placebo. CDR3s include the opening cysteine and the closing phenylalanine or tryptophan. A D gene is named only where the DNA matches it firmly. Clone size is shown for a subset of rows, as once, few, many or a class of expanded clone.

CASSLVGGVGGQPQHF TGTGCCAGCAGCTTAGTAGGAGGGGTGGGCGGTCAGCCCCAGCATTTT - TRBV11-2 - TRBJ1-5
CASSLDPGRVGEQFF TGTGCCAGCAGCCTAGACCCTGGTCGGGTCGGTGAGCAGTTCTTC - TRBV7-2 - TRBJ2-1
CASSLRSRGGLNEKLFF TGTGCCAGCAGCTTAAGGAGCAGGGGGGGACTGAATGAAAAACTGTTTTTT - TRBV7-2 TRBD1 TRBJ1-4
CASIGRDRRNNEQFF TGTGCCAGCATCGGTCGGGACAGGCGAAACAATGAGCAGTTCTTC - TRBV19 TRBD1 TRBJ2-1
CASSHTENEKLFF TGTGCCAGCAGCCATACAGAGAATGAAAAACTGTTTTTT - TRBV3-1/TRBV3-2 - TRBJ1-4
CASSFFFGGADGELFF TGTGCCAGCAGTTTCTTCTTCGGGGGGGCCGACGGGGAGCTGTTTTTT - TRBV6-5 TRBD2 TRBJ2-2
CASSLDPDQPQHF TGTGCCAGCAGCTTAGATCCTGATCAGCCCCAGCATTTT - TRBV11-2 - TRBJ1-5
CASSPRSGTGAFGYTF TGTGCCAGCAGCCCCCGATCCGGGACAGGGGCTTTTGGCTACACCTTC - TRBV9 TRBD1 TRBJ1-2
CASLQRTGELFF TGTGCCAGCCTCCAAAGGACCGGGGAGCTGTTTTTT - TRBV21-1 - TRBJ2-2
CASSYSRGLPNYGYTF TGTGCCAGCAGTTACTCGAGAGGTTTGCCCAACTATGGCTACACCTTC - TRBV6-5 - TRBJ1-2
CATSPRTGRLDTIYF TGTGCCACCAGCCCCCGGACAGGGAGGTTGGACACCATATATTTT - TRBV15 TRBD1 TRBJ1-3
CASSDRGNAIYF TGTGCCAGCAGCGACAGGGGGAATGCCATATATTTT many TRBV28 TRBD1 TRBJ1-3
CSVGGGRANYGYTF TGCAGCGTTGGAGGGGGAAGAGCTAACTATGGCTACACCTTC once TRBV29-1 - TRBJ1-2
CASSLGEGRRQETQYF TGTGCCAGCAGCCTCGGAGAGGGACGGCGACAAGAGACCCAGTACTTC few TRBV14 - TRBJ2-5
CASSFSAEQYF TGTGCCAGCAGTTTCAGTGCCGAGCAGTACTTC - TRBV28 - TRBJ2-7
CALANTGELFF TGTGCCTTGGCCAACACCGGGGAGCTGTTTTTT - TRBV30 - TRBJ2-2
CASSLSRTSVETQYF TGTGCCAGCAGCTTATCCCGGACTAGCGTCGAGACCCAGTACTTC - TRBV7-9 TRBD2 TRBJ2-5
CASSLIIGTQYF TGTGCCAGCAGCTTAATAATCGGGACCCAGTACTTC - TRBV7-2 - TRBJ2-5
CASTWGDVNTEAFF TGTGCCAGCACCTGGGGGGACGTAAACACTGAAGCTTTCTTT - TRBV7-2 - TRBJ1-1
CASSMAGSSYEQYF TGTGCCAGCAGCATGGCCGGGAGCTCCTACGAGCAGTACTTC once TRBV9 - TRBJ2-7
CASSPTRKGGAYEQYF TGTGCCAGTAGCCCTACCCGTAAGGGGGGCGCCTACGAGCAGTACTTC - TRBV19 - TRBJ2-7
CASSQDRGQGQPQHF TGCGCCAGCAGCCAAGATAGGGGACAGGGTCAGCCCCAGCATTTT - TRBV4-3 TRBD1 TRBJ1-5
CASSQDPGEAYEQYF TGCGCCAGCAGCCAAGACCCCGGGGAGGCCTACGAGCAGTACTTC - TRBV4-3 - TRBJ2-7
CASSVTGNEQFF TGCGCCAGCAGCGTTACAGGGAATGAGCAGTTCTTC - TRBV5-1 - TRBJ2-1
CASSSNPRTSGVFSYEQYF TGTGCCAGCAGCTCAAACCCCCGGACTAGCGGGGTCTTCTCCTACGAGCAGTACTTC few TRBV7-9 TRBD2 TRBJ2-7
CASSLDYRGSSSYEQYF TGTGCCAGCAGCTTAGACTACAGGGGATCGAGCTCCTACGAGCAGTACTTC - TRBV7-6 TRBD1 TRBJ2-7
CASRLPTARDTIYF TGTGCCAGTAGACTTCCGACAGCCCGAGACACCATATATTTT - TRBV19 - TRBJ1-3
CASSPETLVGGMNTEAFF TGTGCCAGCAGCCCCGAAACCTTGGTTGGAGGAATGAACACTGAAGCTTTCTTT - TRBV3-1/TRBV3-2 - TRBJ1-1
CASSGRGANEKLFF TGTGCCAGCAGCGGTAGGGGGGCTAATGAAAAACTGTTTTTT - TRBV7-2 - TRBJ1-4
CASSLTWGQGKFIVDRNQPQHF TGTGCCAGCAGTTTAACTTGGGGACAGGGCAAATTCATAGTCGATCGGAATCAGCCCCAGCATTTT - TRBV28 TRBD1 TRBJ1-5
CASSTNRVPPSYEQYF TGTGCCAGCTCAACGAACAGGGTGCCACCCTCCTACGAGCAGTACTTC - TRBV18 - TRBJ2-7
CASSQVKGALAAQYF TGCGCCAGCAGCCAAGTCAAGGGGGCCCTAGCCGCCCAGTACTTC - TRBV4-1 TRBD1 TRBJ2-5
CASSQDLSGLTGANVLTF TGTGCCAGCAGCCAAGATCTGTCGGGGTTAACTGGGGCCAACGTCCTGACTTTC once TRBV3-1/TRBV3-2 - TRBJ2-6
CASSSVWQGYNSPLHF TGTGCCAGCAGTTCCGTATGGCAGGGCTATAATTCACCCCTCCACTTT - TRBV6-5 - TRBJ1-6
CASSSDRGFHEQYF TGTGCCAGCAGCTCGGACAGGGGATTCCACGAGCAGTACTTC - TRBV7-7 TRBD1 TRBJ2-7
CATAGGDSQPQHF TGTGCCACCGCAGGGGGAGATAGTCAGCCCCAGCATTTT - TRBV19 TRBD1 TRBJ1-5
CASSLTGTGGPDTEAFF TGTGCCAGCTCACTCACCGGGACAGGGGGCCCGGACACTGAAGCTTTCTTT - TRBV18 TRBD1 TRBJ1-1
CASSQRWSIRTGITYEQYF TGTGCCAGCAGCCAACGATGGTCCATCAGGACAGGGATCACCTACGAGCAGTACTTC - TRBV14 TRBD1 TRBJ2-7
CASSFYRGTDTEAFF TGTGCCAGCAGCTTTTACAGGGGTACGGACACTGAAGCTTTCTTT once TRBV7-9 TRBD1 TRBJ1-1
CASSGGRDRGSNEQFF TGTGCCAGCAGCGGAGGCCGGGACAGGGGTAGCAATGAGCAGTTCTTC - TRBV5-4 TRBD1 TRBJ2-1
CATSNSGQGFF TGTGCCACCAGCAATTCGGGACAGGGGTTCTTC - TRBV15 TRBD1 TRBJ2-1
CASSLDVGSYGYTF TGCGCCAGCAGCTTGGACGTCGGGAGCTATGGCTACACCTTC - TRBV5-1 - TRBJ1-2